The clone carrying this T cell receptor (beta chain) was detected a few times. The data belong to a study of control samples from healthy donors and cancer patients. Per germline, CDR1 SGHVS and CDR2 FQNEAQ. V lost 0 bases and J 6 bases, leaving 9 bases between the germline ends. This CDR3 has 13 amino acids. This table comes from immunoSEQ multiplex PCR, and its TCRdb copy is limited to in-frame clones, with some not included. The sample yields 100,000 to 150,000 clones, 80% to 95% seen once. This clonotype originated in a man aged 35 to 55 in good health. Sequencing was performed on blood. The genes are TRBV7-8 and TRBJ2-7; D gene unclear. This CDR3 is CASSLALSGEQYF. CDR3 sequence (DNA): TGTGCCAGCAGCTTAGCTTTGTCGGGCGAGCAGTACTTC.